This T cell receptor (beta chain) was recovered during a study of response to subunit inactivated influenza vaccine. Study-wide points: Authors suggested that a seasonal influenza vaccination recruits few new T cells each time.

TCRdb reprocessed the RT-PCR reads with MiXCR, giving one entry per CDR3 protein. The profile shows 530,000 or so distinct CDR3 sequences, 12% to 15% of them singletons. This clonotype was observed at least ten times. Its antigen is undetermined. This sequence originates from a man between 50 and 59 years old who received an inactivated influenza vaccine. The sequencing here drew on PBMCs from blood, taken less than 13 days after vaccination.

Here the CDR3 reads CASSQDLGYWDRTYEQYF. CDR3 nucleotide sequence: TGTGCCAGCAGCCAAGATCTGGGCTATTGGGACCGAACCTACGAGCAGTACTTC. This chain links TRBV3-1 with TRBJ2-7; either TRBD1 or TRBD2 may supply D (5 bases each). The CDR3 has 18 residues. CDR1 is LGHDT, CDR2 YNNKEL, per germline (reference sequence). Trimming removed 0 bases at V and 2 bases at J, with 20 bases between.